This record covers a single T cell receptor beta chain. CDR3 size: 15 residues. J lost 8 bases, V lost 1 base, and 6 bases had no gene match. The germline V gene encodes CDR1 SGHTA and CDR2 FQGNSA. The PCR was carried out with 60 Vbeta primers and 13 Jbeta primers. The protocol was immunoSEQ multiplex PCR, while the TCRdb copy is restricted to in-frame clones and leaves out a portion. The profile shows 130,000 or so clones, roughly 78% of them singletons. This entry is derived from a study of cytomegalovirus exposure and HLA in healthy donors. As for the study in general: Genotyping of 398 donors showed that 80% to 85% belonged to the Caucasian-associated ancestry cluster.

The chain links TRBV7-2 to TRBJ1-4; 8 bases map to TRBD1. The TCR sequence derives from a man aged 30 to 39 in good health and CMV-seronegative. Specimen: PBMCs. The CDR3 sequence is CASSLEQGAGEKLFF. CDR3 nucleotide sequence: TGTGCCAGCAGCTTAGAGCAGGGGGCCGGGGAAAAACTGTTTTTT.